This T cell receptor beta chain comes out of a study of CD8 T cells in Susac syndrome. With random hexamers, roughly 0.5 to 1 ug RNA was reverse transcribed. An immunoSEQ multiplex PCR amplified TCR beta CDR3 over 54 Vbeta and 13 Jbeta. TCRdb fed the immunoSEQ multiplex PCR reads into MiXCR, producing one record per CDR3 protein. The sample includes approximately 170,000 distinct CDR3 sequences, about 90% seen only once; the top ten take 0.065% to 0.1%. From blood CD8+ and CD4+ T cells, TCR beta sequences were generated. The healthy controls were matched to patients by age and sex. The TCR comes from a human donor in good health. Sequencing was performed on CD4+ T cells from PBMCs.

The CDR3 loop reads CASSARDTATNEKLFF. CDR3 sequence (DNA): TGTGCCAGCAGCGCCCGGGATACTGCAACTAATGAAAAACTGTTTTTT. The chain employs TRBV9 and TRBJ1-4; D remains ambiguous. Germline loops: CDR1 SGDLS, CDR2 YYNGEE. Trimming shortened V by 3 bases and J by 0 bases, and 12 bases separated the two germline ends. This CDR3 spans 16 amino acids. Full variable domain (remainder filled in from reference TRBV9 and TRBJ1-4): DSGVTQTPKHLITATGQRVTLRCSPRSGDLSVYWYQQSLDQGLQFLIQYYNGEERAKGNILERFSAQQFPDLHSELNLSSLELGDSALYFCASSARDTATNEKLFFGSGTQLSVL.